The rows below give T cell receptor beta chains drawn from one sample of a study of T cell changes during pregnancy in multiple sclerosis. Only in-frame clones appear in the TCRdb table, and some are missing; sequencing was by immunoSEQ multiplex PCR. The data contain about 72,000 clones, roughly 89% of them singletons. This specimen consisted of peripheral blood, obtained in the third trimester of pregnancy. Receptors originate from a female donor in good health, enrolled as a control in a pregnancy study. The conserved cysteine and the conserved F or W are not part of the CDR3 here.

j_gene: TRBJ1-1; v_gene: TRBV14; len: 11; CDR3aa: ASSRRADTEAF
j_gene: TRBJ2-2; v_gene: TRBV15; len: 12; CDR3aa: ATTRNRVAGELF
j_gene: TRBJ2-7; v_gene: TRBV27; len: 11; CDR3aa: ASSLRGPHEQY
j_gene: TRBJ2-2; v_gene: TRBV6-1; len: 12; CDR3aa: ASIRTGEFGELF
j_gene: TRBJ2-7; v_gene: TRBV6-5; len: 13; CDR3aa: ASSAGTGESYEQY
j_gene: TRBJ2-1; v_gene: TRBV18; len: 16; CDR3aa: ASSRALLGTSGSTEQF
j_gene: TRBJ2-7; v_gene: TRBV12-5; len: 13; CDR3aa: ASGLGDRGFYEQY
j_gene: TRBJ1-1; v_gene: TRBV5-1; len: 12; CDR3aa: ASSLESGATEAF
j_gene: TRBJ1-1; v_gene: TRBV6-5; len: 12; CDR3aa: ASSYSNAGTEAF
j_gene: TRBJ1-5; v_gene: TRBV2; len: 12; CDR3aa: ASSAYRDRQPQH
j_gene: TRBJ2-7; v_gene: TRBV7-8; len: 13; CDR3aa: ASSLGGSGGDEQY
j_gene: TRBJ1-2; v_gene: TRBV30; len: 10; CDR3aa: AWSALRGLYT
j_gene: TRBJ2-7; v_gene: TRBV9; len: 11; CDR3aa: ASSVVSGGEQY
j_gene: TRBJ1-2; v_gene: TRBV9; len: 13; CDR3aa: ASSVLGGKDYGYT
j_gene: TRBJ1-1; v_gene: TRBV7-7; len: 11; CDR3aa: ASSLTENTEAF
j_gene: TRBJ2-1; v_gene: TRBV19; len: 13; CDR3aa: ASRGDRSSYNEQF
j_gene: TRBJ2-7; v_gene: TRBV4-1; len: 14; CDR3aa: ASSQDQRRGTYEQY
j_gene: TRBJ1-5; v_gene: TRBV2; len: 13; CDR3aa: ASSAAGGYNQPQH
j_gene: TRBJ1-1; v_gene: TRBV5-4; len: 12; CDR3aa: ASSLRRRDTEAF
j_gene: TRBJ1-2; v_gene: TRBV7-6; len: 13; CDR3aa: ASSLGSTGSYGYT
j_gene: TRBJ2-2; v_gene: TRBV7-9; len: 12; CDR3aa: AAKPPENTGELF
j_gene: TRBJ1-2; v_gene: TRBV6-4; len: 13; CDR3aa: ASSDLAGGSYGYT
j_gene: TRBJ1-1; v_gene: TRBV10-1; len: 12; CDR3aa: ASGTGQGGTEAF
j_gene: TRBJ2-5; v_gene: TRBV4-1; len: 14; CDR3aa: ASSQRQGLDGETQY
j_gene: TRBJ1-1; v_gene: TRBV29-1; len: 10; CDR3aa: SVGGGNTEAF
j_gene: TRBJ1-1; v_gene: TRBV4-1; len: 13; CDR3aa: ASSHWTGEDTEAF
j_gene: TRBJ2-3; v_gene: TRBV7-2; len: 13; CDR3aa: ASSEQGGEIDTQY
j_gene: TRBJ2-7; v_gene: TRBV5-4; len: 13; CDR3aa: ASSLAGIGSYEQY
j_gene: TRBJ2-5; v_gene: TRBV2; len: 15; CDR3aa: ASSRDFARAEEETQY
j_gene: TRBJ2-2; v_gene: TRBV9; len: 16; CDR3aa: ASSRGLAGGPHTGELF
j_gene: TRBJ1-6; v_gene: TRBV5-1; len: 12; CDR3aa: ASSLPGQNSPLH
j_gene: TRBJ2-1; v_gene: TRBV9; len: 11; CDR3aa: ASSDDRDIEQF
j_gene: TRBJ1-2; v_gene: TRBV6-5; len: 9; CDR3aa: ASVANYGYT
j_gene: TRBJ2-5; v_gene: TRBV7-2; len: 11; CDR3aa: ASRPGGQETQY
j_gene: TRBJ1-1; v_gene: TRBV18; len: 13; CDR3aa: ASSARQGENTEAF
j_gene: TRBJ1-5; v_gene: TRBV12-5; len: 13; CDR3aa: ASGRDRSSNQPQH
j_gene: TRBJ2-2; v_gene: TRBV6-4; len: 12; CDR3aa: ASSDRQGTGELF
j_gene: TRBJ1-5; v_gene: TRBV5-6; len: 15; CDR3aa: ASSLGGQGSLDQPQH
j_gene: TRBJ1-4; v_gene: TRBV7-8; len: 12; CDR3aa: ASSLAAGGEKLF
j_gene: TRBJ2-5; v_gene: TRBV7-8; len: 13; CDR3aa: ASSRLAGGQETQY
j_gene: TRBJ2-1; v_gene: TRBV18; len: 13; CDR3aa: ASSPTAGQHNEQF
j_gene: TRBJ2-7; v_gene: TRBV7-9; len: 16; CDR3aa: ASSLAGTSGGLSYEQY
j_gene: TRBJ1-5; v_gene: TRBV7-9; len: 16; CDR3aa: ASSPTGTGRYSNQPQH
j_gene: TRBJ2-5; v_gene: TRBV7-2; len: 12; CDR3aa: ASRPRALQETQY
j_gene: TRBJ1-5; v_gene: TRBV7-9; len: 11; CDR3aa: ASSLGEKQPQH
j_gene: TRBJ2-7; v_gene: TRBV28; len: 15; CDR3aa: ASSPPGQGILSYEQY
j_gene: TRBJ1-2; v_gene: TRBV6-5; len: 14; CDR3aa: ASSYSQGQDISFYT
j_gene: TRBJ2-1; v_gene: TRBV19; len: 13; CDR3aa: ASSTAGTIYNEQF
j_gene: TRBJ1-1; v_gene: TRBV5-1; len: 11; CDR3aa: ASSLAGRGEAF
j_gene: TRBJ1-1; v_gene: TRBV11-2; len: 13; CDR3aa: ASRPGRQGGTEAF
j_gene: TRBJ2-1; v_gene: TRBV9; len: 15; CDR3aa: ASSPRLAGGRYNEQF
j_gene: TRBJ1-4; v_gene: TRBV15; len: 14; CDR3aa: ATSRRTGETNEKLF
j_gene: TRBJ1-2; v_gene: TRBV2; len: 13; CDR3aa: ASSDRVPLNYGYT